This T cell receptor (beta chain) derives from a study of blood T cells in healthy people across ages. Study results and caveats: Because sorting was not performed, PBMCs prevented conclusive naive versus antigen-experienced comparison. Shifts in expanded clonotypes may have been confounded by donor CMV status, which was unknown. A roughly linear fall in TCR beta diversity per million T cells was seen with increasing age.

V lost 7 bases and J 0 bases, leaving 19 bases between the germline ends. The CDR3 is 18 amino acids. As regards this clonotype: Its antigen is not identified.

With a J-beta primer mix and a sample-barcoded 5' primer, a second PCR ran roughly 6 to 12 cycles. TCRdb itself ran the 5' RACE reads through MiXCR, one entry per CDR3 protein. The sample has 2 million or so distinct CDR3 sequences; around 50% are singletons. The rearrangement links TRBV12-3 or TRBV12-4 to TRBJ1-6; D call uncertain. This clonotype originated in a woman in her thirties or forties in good health. Sequenced sample: blood. The CDR3 protein is CASTNRRRLSSYNSPLHF. CDR3 coding DNA: TGTGCCAGCACCAACCGACGGAGGCTCAGCTCCTATAATTCACCCCTCCACTTT.